This T cell receptor beta chain was captured by sequencing in a study of CD8+CD57+ T cells in acquired aplastic anemia. About the study: Average DNA yield from sorted CD4+ and CD8+ cells was around 3.2 ug. Study-wide results and limits: Patients had around 28 CD8+ CDR3 sequences in common with controls (the shared set).

Concerning this clonotype: No antigen is known for it.

The template for TCR beta VDJ and CDR3 sequence profiling was genomic DNA. TCRdb re-derived calls from the reads in MiXCR, one entry per CDR3 protein. The data show approximately 200,000 distinct CDR3 sequences, about three fifths seen once. Germline V gene data show CDR1 as SEHNR and CDR2 as FQNEAQ (reference sequence). Trimming cost V 0 bases and J 0 bases, with 23 bases left between them. The CDR3 has 20 amino acids. The chain links TRBV7-9 to TRBJ1-1; D is uncertain. The TCR sequence derives from a human donor with severe aplastic anemia or a healthy control (not recorded which). Specimen: sorted CD4+, CD8+, or CD8+CD57+ T cells (not recorded which) from PBMCs. The CDR3, as DNA: TGTGCCAGCAGCTTAGCCGGCGGAATGTTGGGCGTAATGGTGAACACTGAAGCTTTCTTT. It is translated as CASSLAGGMLGVMVNTEAFF.